These 22 T cell receptor beta chains were all obtained from the same sample, sequenced in a study of blood T cell repertoires in COVID-19. Some clones are missing from TCRdb's copy, which holds only in-frame ones; the method was immunoSEQ multiplex PCR. This table holds a few hundred thousand clones, roughly 80% found once. Sample: PBMCs or T cells enriched from blood (not recorded which). These receptor sequences come from a man between 45 and 60 years old who had recovered from COVID-19.

The chain carries TRBV28 and TRBJ2-7; 8 bases match TRBD2. Germline assignment: CDR1 MDHEN and CDR2 SYDVKM. The V gene end was trimmed by 8 bases and the J gene end by 0 bases; junction bases not matched to a gene: 6. This CDR3 has 14 residues. The CDR3 nucleotides are TGTGCCAGCTCGCCGGGAGGGAGCTCCTACGAGCAGTACTTC. Protein product: CASSPGGSSYEQYF.

This clone has only a few counts. V and J are TRBV25-1 and TRBJ1-2; TRBD1 aligns across 8 bases. This CDR3 comprises 13 residues. With V trimmed by 10 bases and J by 1 base, 5 bases remained unmatched. Germline V lookup: CDR1 MGHDK, CDR2 SYGVNS. CDR3: CATPDRVNYGYTF. The DNA for the CDR3 is TGTGCCACCCCGGACAGGGTTAACTATGGCTACACCTTC.

The chain recombines TRBV5-4 with TRBJ1-1, with D unclear. V lost 0 bases, J lost 2 bases, and 11 bases lay in between. CDR1 is SGHNT and CDR2 is YYREEE in the germline V gene (reference sequence). CDR3 size: 15 residues. CDR3 sequence (DNA): TGTGCCAGCAGCTTGGATGCGACACCAAACACTGAAGCTTTCTTT. It yields the protein CASSLDATPNTEAFF.

The V gene is TRBV14, the J gene TRBJ1-1, with 8 bases lining up with TRBD1. Germline values: CDR1 SGHDN, CDR2 FVKESK. V lost 5 bases, J lost 0 bases, and 5 bases stayed unmatched. This CDR3 contains 15 residues. Here the CDR3 reads CASSWDRLMNTEAFF. DNA of the CDR3: TGTGCCAGCAGCTGGGACAGGCTGATGAACACTGAAGCTTTCTTT.

The count of this clone is one. This rearrangement joins TRBV7-2 to TRBJ1-5, with 8 bases that match TRBD1. CDR1 SGHTA and CDR2 FQGNSA come from the germline V gene. Trimming removed 5 bases from V and 2 bases from J; junction bases left unmatched: 5. The length of the CDR3 is 15 residues. The CDR3: CASSGQGAGNQPQHF. In DNA, the CDR3 is TGTGCCAGCAGCGGACAGGGCGCCGGCAATCAGCCCCAGCATTTT.

This chain joins TRBV19 and TRBJ1-2; no reliable D call. Trimming took 7 bases from V and 3 from J, leaving 9 bases between them. CDR3 length: 12 residues. The germline V gene has CDR1 LNHDA and CDR2 SQIVND (reference sequence). CDR3 sequence reads: CASKEGYYGYTF. In nucleotides, the CDR3 is TGTGCCAGTAAAGAGGGATACTATGGCTACACCTTC.

This clone has more than one count but fewer than ten. This chain links TRBV12-3 or TRBV12-4 with TRBJ1-4; TRBD1 agrees at 7 bases. The CDR3 has 12 amino acids. Trimming cost V 8 bases and J 8 bases; bases outside gene matches: 5. Written as DNA, the CDR3 is TGTGCCAGCGGTCACAGGGGAGAAAAACTGTTTTTT. This sequence encodes CASGHRGEKLFF.

CDR3 sequence (DNA): TGTGCCTTATCCGGGACAGGGCTCCGATATGGTGAAAAACTGTTTTTT. Protein: CALSGTGLRYGEKLFF. V is TRBV30 and J is TRBJ1-4, with 9 positions matching TRBD1. This CDR3 region has 16 residues. Trimming cost V 7 bases and J 7 bases; bases outside gene matches: 16. From germline, CDR1 is GTSNPN and CDR2 SVGIG (reference sequence).

The chain links TRBV27 to TRBJ2-7; 7 bases map to TRBD1. This CDR3 contains 17 residues. With V trimmed by 0 bases and J by 0 bases, 8 bases remained unmatched. The germline V gene has CDR1 MNHEY and CDR2 SMNVEV (reference sequence). CDR3 DNA: TGTGCCAGCAGTTTATCGGCCGGACAGGTCTTCTCCTACGAGCAGTACTTC. Protein sequence: CASSLSAGQVFSYEQYF.

This chain uses TRBV28 with TRBJ1-1; no firm D call. The CDR3 runs 12 residues. In germline, CDR1 is MDHEN, CDR2 SYDVKM. Trimming took off 3 bases at V and 5 bases at J, with 7 bases between the two ends. The CDR3: CASSFLRTEAFF. DNA of the CDR3: TGTGCCAGCAGTTTTTTGAGAACTGAAGCTTTCTTT.

This clone was observed once. V gene TRBV19 combines with J gene TRBJ2-1; tentatively, D is TRBD1 (7 bases). The CDR3 covers 13 residues. Trimming cost V 5 bases and J 8 bases, with 13 bases left between them. The germline V gene encodes CDR1 LNHDA and CDR2 SQIVND (reference sequence). In DNA form, the CDR3 reads TGTGCCAGTAGTCTATCCAGGGGGGATGAGCAGTTCTTC. Translation: CASSLSRGDEQFF.

This clone was found once. The genes are TRBV6-1 and TRBJ1-2; D is ambiguous. V gave up 0 bases and J gave up 12 bases, with 8 bases separating them. This CDR3 has 11 amino acids. In germline, CDR1 is MNHNS, CDR2 SASEGT. The CDR3 is CASSEARIDTF. CDR3 DNA: TGTGCCAGCAGTGAAGCGCGCATTGACACCTTC.

The chain carries TRBV9 and TRBJ1-1; 8 bases line up with TRBD1. The CDR3 spans 15 residues. Germline V gives CDR1 SGDLS, CDR2 YYNGEE. V gave up 2 bases and J gave up 5 bases; unmatched junction bases: 8. CDR3 in amino acids: CASSVFTGGFTEAFF. CDR3 sequence (DNA): TGTGCCAGCAGCGTTTTTACAGGGGGATTTACTGAAGCTTTCTTT.

This clone was recorded only once. This chain links TRBV5-1 with TRBJ1-1, with 8 positions matching TRBD1. V shed 1 base, J shed 1 base, and the junction held 3 bases outside the gene matches. The CDR3 totals 15 residues. Looked up from germline, CDR1 is SGHRS and CDR2 is YFSETQ. CDR3 amino acids: CASSLLGQENTEAFF. The CDR3 bases are TGCGCCAGCAGCTTGCTGGGACAGGAGAACACTGAAGCTTTCTTT. Supplemented by reference TRBV5-1 and TRBJ1-1, the full variable domain reads KAGVTQTPRYLIKTRGQQVTLSCSPISGHRSVSWYQQTPGQGLQFLFEYFSETQRNKGNFPGRFSGRQFSNSRSEMNVSTLELGDSALYLCASSLLGQENTEAFFGQGTRLTVV.

This chain joins TRBV27 and TRBJ1-6, with D possibly matching TRBD1 (6 bases). The CDR3 consists of 15 residues. Germline-derived CDR1 and CDR2 are MNHEY and SMNVEV (reference sequence). V shed 5 bases and J shed 7 bases, with 15 bases lying between them. This chain's CDR3 is CASSVSTGPNSPLHF. For the CDR3, the DNA is TGTGCCAGCAGTGTCTCGACAGGTCCGAATTCACCCCTCCACTTT.

The CDR3 DNA is TGTGCCAGCAGTTACCGTTCTTACTCCTACGAGCAGTACTTC. Translated, it gives CASSYRSYSYEQYF. This chain uses TRBV6-5 with TRBJ2-7; D remains unclear. V lost 2 bases and J lost 0, with 8 bases in between. CDR1 and CDR2 (germline): MNHEY, SVGAGI. The CDR3 is made up of 14 amino acids.

The chain has TRBV19 and TRBJ1-2; D gene unclear. Trimming left V 1 base short and J 4 bases short, with 13 bases between. Germline CDR1 LNHDA, CDR2 SQIVND (reference sequence). The CDR3 has 15 residues. The CDR3 region has the DNA TGTGCCAGTAGTATAGTGCTAGGCAGAAGCTATGGCTACACCTTC. It translates to CASSIVLGRSYGYTF.

In its sample, this clone was seen a few times. The chain has TRBV7-8 and TRBJ1-5, with 8 bases that match TRBD1. The CDR3 is 19 residues long. V shed 1 base and J 0 bases; nucleotides not matched to a gene: 11. CDR1 is SGHVS, CDR2 FQNEAQ, per germline. The DNA for the CDR3 is TGTGCCAGCAGCTTAGTCCGGATTGGGACAGGCCGTAGCAATCAGCCCCAGCATTTT. Translated: CASSLVRIGTGRSNQPQHF.

The chain uses TRBV7-9 and TRBJ2-1, with D perhaps matching TRBD2 (6 bases). This CDR3 has 15 residues. Germline CDR1 reads SEHNR; CDR2 reads FQNEAQ (reference sequence). V was cut by 5 bases and J by 6 bases, with 17 bases left in between. CDR3: CASSLPVSGGNEQFF. The CDR3 DNA reads TGTGCCAGCAGCCTACCTGTCTCCGGGGGCAATGAGCAGTTCTTC.

The gene calls are TRBV6-2 or TRBV6-3 and TRBJ2-2; 13 nucleotides line up with TRBD2. V was clipped by 2 bases and J by 1 base; unmatched bases: 4. The germline gives CDR1 MNHEY, CDR2 SVGEGT. There are 18 residues in the CDR3. Here the CDR3 reads CASSYRGTSGMNTGELFF. The DNA of the CDR3 is TGTGCCAGCAGTTACCGCGGGACTAGCGGGATGAACACCGGGGAGCTGTTTTTT.

The chain employs TRBV7-2 and TRBJ1-6, with D unresolved. The CDR3 length is 16 residues. In germline, CDR1 is SGHTA, CDR2 FQGNSA. V lost 2 bases and J lost 9, with 17 bases in between. In DNA form, the CDR3 reads TGTGCCAGCAGCTTAATTAACAGCAGGAGGAGTTCACCCCTCCACTTT. This translates into CASSLINSRRSSPLHF.

The J gene is TRBJ2-1, the V gene TRBV6-2 or TRBV6-3; 8 bases map to TRBD2. CDR1 and CDR2 from the germline V gene are MNHEY and SVGEGT. The V gene end was trimmed by 6 bases and the J gene end by 1 base; junction bases not matched to a gene: 17. The CDR3 is 19 amino acids. The CDR3 loop reads CASSRPSSGRDGSYNEQFF. Here the CDR3 DNA reads TGTGCCAGCAGCAGACCCTCAAGCGGGAGAGATGGATCCTACAATGAGCAGTTCTTC.